This TCR beta chain was sequenced during a study of blood T cell repertoires in COVID-19. Study-level background: Samples representing acute and convalescent COVID-19 were sourced from the United States, Italy and Spain. Sources were T cells, B-cell-depleted T cells, or PBMCs; the material itself was cDNA or gDNA.

The method was immunoSEQ multiplex PCR; TCRdb's version includes in-frame clones alone and lacks a portion of them. Here the sample spans 300,000 to 450,000 clones, about 90% being singletons. Between the trimmed V and J ends, which lost 3 bases and 7 bases, there was a span of 7 bases. Per germline, CDR1 GTSNPN and CDR2 SVGIG (reference sequence). The CDR3 runs 11 residues. Recruited during active infection, patients (from Seattle) were subsequently followed longitudinally. The chain has TRBV30 and TRBJ2-1, with D uncertain. The receptor's source is a woman aged 25 to 39 with COVID-19, enrolled during active disease. Sequencing was performed on peripheral blood. The DNA for the CDR3 is TGTGCCTGGAGGAGTAAAAATGAGCAGTTCTTC. Its translation is CAWRSKNEQFF.